This entry is about one TCR beta chain. Its antigen remains unidentified. Libraries were prepared by immunoSEQ multiplex PCR; TCRdb keeps only in-frame clonotypes and omits some of them. Here the sample spans about 280,000 clones, about 87% being singletons. The treatment is: about 20 received Ad26.COV2.S at low or high dose, single or two shots; a few received placebo; per-sample allocation not given. The samples date from day 63 after the first vaccine or placebo injection. Spike of the Wuhan-strain SARS-CoV-2 was expressed by an Ad26 vector, which formed the vaccine. The sample originates from a study of Ad26.COV2.S vaccination and SARS-CoV-2 variants. About the research overall: Each vaccinee took Ad26.COV2.S intramuscularly, once or twice 56 days apart.

CDR1 is WSHSY, CDR2 SAAADI, per germline. CDR3 length: 12 amino acids. V was pared by 8 bases and J by 3 bases, with 8 bases between. Whole-study findings and limits: Total T cell responses, in the TCR breadth and depth analyses, may have been underestimated. It was found that vaccine and placebo recipients had similar non-spike TCR breadth.

This rearrangement joins TRBV10-2 to TRBJ2-4; D is uncertain. The sequence was obtained from a person aged 18 to 65 who received the Ad26.COV2.S COVID-19 vaccine or a placebo. Here the sequenced sample was peripheral blood, taken in a trial of Ad26.COV2.S vaccine versus placebo. The CDR3 region has the DNA TGCGCCAGCGGACCGTACAAAAACATTCAGTACTTC. Translating it yields CASGPYKNIQYF.